This entry lists 2 T cell receptor beta chains sequenced from one sample in a study of blood T cell repertoires in COVID-19. Assay: immunoSEQ multiplex PCR; the TCRdb copy retains only in-frame clones and omits some. The repertoire holds 160,000 or so clones, with around four fifths as singletons. What was sequenced was PBMCs or T cells enriched from blood (not recorded which). The receptors originated from a woman in her 50s who had recovered from COVID-19.

V and J are TRBV6-5 and TRBJ1-3; 7 nucleotides match TRBD1. The CDR3 totals 16 residues. V gave up 2 bases and J gave up 4 bases; unmatched junction bases: 8. The germline V gene has CDR1 MNHEY and CDR2 SVGAGI. The DNA for the CDR3 is TGTGCCAGCAGTTACACGAACAGGGGAAGCGGAAACACCATATATTTT. This translates into CASSYTNRGSGNTIYF.

This clone was counted once. V gene TRBV18 combines with J gene TRBJ1-2; no reliable D call. The CDR3 is 11 amino acids. CDR1 is KGHSH, CDR2 LQKENI, per germline. V lost 3 bases and J lost 7, with 6 bases in between. Written as DNA, the CDR3 is TGTGCCAGCTCACCCGGACTTGGCTACACCTTC. Translating it yields CASSPGLGYTF.